What follows are 13 T cell receptor beta chains derived from one specimen sequenced in a study of T cell repertoires in cytomegalovirus infection. What these receptors recognize is not known. TCRdb reprocessed the reads with MiXCR, giving one entry per CDR3 protein. The profile shows about 83,000 distinct CDR3 sequences, around 25% of them singletons. The sample in question was CD8+ T cells from cultured PBMCs, obtained from culture after CMV antigen stimulation. These receptors were obtained from a human donor in good health (CMV status not recorded). Some clones in this sample may be carry-over from other donors' samples.

The chain has TRBV30 and TRBJ2-3, with TRBD2 matching over 14 bases. CDR1 GTSNPN and CDR2 SVGIG come from the germline V gene (reference sequence). J gave up 0 bases and V 1 base, and 9 bases lay outside the gene matches. CDR3 length equals 19 residues. CDR3 sequence: CAWSAQTTSGGASTDTQYF. As DNA, the CDR3 is TGTGCCTGGAGTGCCCAGACGACTAGCGGGGGGGCGAGCACAGATACGCAGTATTTT.

The chain is built from TRBV7-8 and TRBJ2-2; 8 bases align to TRBD1. J gave up 3 bases and V 1 base, and 4 bases lay outside the gene matches. This CDR3 has 16 amino acids. Germline loops: CDR1 SGHVS, CDR2 FQNEAQ. Here the CDR3 reads CASSLVQGEDTGELFF. The DNA for the CDR3 is TGTGCCAGCAGCTTAGTACAGGGGGAGGACACCGGGGAGCTGTTTTTT.

In DNA, the CDR3 is TGCAGTGCTAGAGATAATGGACTAAATATTGCCAAAGCTTTCTTT. Its protein is CSARDNGLNIAKAFF. The chain uses TRBV20-1 and TRBJ1-1; no clear D. This CDR3 contains 15 residues. V was trimmed by 0 bases and J by 9 bases, leaving 20 bases between them. The germline V gene encodes CDR1 DFQATT and CDR2 SNEGSKA (reference sequence).

The chain recombines TRBV30 with TRBJ1-1; TRBD1 is a possible D gene (6 bases). Trimming took 5 bases from V and 5 from J, leaving 18 bases between them. This CDR3 spans 14 amino acids. The germline CDR1 and CDR2 sequences are GTSNPN and SVGIG (reference sequence). This CDR3 is CAWDQQGGLTEAFF. The DNA for the CDR3 is TGTGCCTGGGACCAACAGGGTGGATTGACTGAAGCTTTCTTT.

The gene calls are TRBV6-5 and TRBJ1-4, with D possibly matching TRBD1 (5 bases). Trimming shortened V by 10 bases and J by 0 bases, and 15 bases separated the two germline ends. CDR3 length: 15 residues. CDR1 and CDR2 from the germline V gene are MNHEY and SVGAGI. The CDR3 nucleotides read TGTGCCACCAGGACATCAGTTGCAACTAATGAAAAACTGTTTTTT. Translating gives CATRTSVATNEKLFF.

This clonotype was seen more than once but under ten times. This chain connects TRBV29-1 to TRBJ1-2; 8 bases are a match to TRBD1. Germline assignment: CDR1 SQVTM and CDR2 ANQGSEA. After removal of 5 bases from V and 4 bases from J, the junction contained 9 bases not matched to a gene. This CDR3 contains 14 residues. The CDR3 bases are TGCAGCGTTCCTCCGACAGGGGATGCCTATGGCTACACCTTC. It encodes CSVPPTGDAYGYTF. The variable domain in full, with the rest retrieved from reference TRBV29-1 and TRBJ1-2, is SAVISQKPSRDICQRGTSLTIQCQVDSQVTMMFWYRQQPGQSLTLIATANQGSEATYESGFVIDKFPISRPNLTFSTLTVSNMSPEDSSIYLCSVPPTGDAYGYTFGSGTRLTVV.

This clonotype was seen many times. The gene calls are TRBV7-2 and TRBJ1-1; no clear D. The length of the CDR3 is 14 residues. Germline V lookup: CDR1 SGHTA, CDR2 FQGNSA. V was pared by 5 bases and J by 0 bases, with 10 bases between. The CDR3 region is CASSQITVNTEAFF. The CDR3, as DNA: TGTGCCAGCAGCCAAATCACCGTGAACACTGAAGCTTTCTTT.

The gene calls are TRBV19 and TRBJ2-7, with TRBD2 identical over 8 bases. V was pared by 1 base and J by 2 bases, with 4 bases of the junction left unmatched. CDR1 and CDR2 from the germline V gene are LNHDA and SQIVND (reference sequence). The CDR3 contains 15 residues. This chain's CDR3 is CASSIGAGATYEQYF. CDR3 bases: TGTGCCAGTAGTATAGGAGCGGGAGCTACCTACGAGCAGTACTTC.

Ten or more counts support this clonotype. The chain is built from TRBV7-2 and TRBJ2-4; TRBD2 agrees at 7 bases. Per the germline V gene, CDR1 is SGHTA and CDR2 is FQGNSA. The CDR3 sequence is 15 residues long. The trim removed 3 bases at V and 3 bases at J, leaving 5 bases unmatched. As DNA, the CDR3 is TGTGCCAGCAGCTTCGTAGGGAGGGACAAAAACATTCAGTACTTC. Translation gives CASSFVGRDKNIQYF.

This clonotype was detected only a few times. This sequence joins TRBV12-3 or TRBV12-4 and TRBJ2-7; TRBD1 matches at 9 bases. V was clipped by 7 bases and J by 5 bases; unmatched bases: 9. There are 14 residues in the CDR3. The CDR3 DNA reads TGTGCCAGCACCCCCGGGACAGGGACCAACGAGCAGTACTTC. Translation: CASTPGTGTNEQYF.

This clonotype came up a few times. The V and J genes are TRBV13 and TRBJ2-3; D ambiguous. This CDR3 spans 15 amino acids. Germline V gene data show CDR1 as PRHDT and CDR2 as FYEKMQ (reference sequence). With 3 bases removed from V and 0 bases from J, the gap between germline ends came to 10 bases. As DNA, the CDR3 is TGTGCCAGCAGCTTTGGTAGTGGCAGCACAGATACGCAGTATTTT. Translation: CASSFGSGSTDTQYF.

CDR3 region: CATSRYRDSYNEQFF. The CDR3 DNA is TGTGCCACCAGCAGATACAGGGATTCCTACAATGAGCAGTTCTTC. V and J are TRBV15 and TRBJ2-1, with D possibly TRBD1 on 6 matching bases. Per germline, CDR1 LNHNV and CDR2 YYDKDF (reference sequence). The CDR3 spans 15 residues. Trimming left V 2 bases short and J 1 base short, with 9 bases between.

The rearrangement joins TRBV20-1 to TRBJ1-4, with D tentatively TRBD1 (6 bases). Looked up from germline, CDR1 is DFQATT and CDR2 is SNEGSKA (reference sequence). The CDR3 runs 15 residues. Trimming stripped 4 bases from V and 8 bases from J, with 20 bases between. The CDR3: CSATAGGGAEEKLFF. The CDR3 DNA reads as TGCAGTGCTACCGCCGGCGGGGGGGCTGAAGAAAAACTGTTTTTT.